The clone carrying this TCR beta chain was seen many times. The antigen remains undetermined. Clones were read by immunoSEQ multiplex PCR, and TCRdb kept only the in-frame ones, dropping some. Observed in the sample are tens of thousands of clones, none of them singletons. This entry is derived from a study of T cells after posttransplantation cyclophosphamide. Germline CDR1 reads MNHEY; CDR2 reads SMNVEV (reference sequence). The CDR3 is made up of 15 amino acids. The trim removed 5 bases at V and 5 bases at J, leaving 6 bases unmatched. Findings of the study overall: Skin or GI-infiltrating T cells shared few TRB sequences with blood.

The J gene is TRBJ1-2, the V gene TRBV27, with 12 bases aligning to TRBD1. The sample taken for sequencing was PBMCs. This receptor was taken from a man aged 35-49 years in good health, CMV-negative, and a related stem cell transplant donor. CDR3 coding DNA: TGTGCCAGCAGTCCCGGGGGACAGGGGGCGTATGGCTACACCTTC. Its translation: CASSPGGQGAYGYTF.